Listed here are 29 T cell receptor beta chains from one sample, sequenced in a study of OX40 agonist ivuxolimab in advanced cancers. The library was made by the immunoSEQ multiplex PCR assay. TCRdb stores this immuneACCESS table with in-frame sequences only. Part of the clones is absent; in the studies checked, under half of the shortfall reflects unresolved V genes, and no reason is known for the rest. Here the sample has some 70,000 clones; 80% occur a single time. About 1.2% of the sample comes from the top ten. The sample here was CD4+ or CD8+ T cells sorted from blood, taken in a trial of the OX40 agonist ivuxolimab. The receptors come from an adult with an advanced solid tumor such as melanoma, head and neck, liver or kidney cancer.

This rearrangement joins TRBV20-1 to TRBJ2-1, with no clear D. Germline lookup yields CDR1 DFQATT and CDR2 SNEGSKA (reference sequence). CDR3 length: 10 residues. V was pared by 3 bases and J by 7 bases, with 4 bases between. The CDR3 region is CSARQNEQFF. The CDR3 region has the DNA TGCAGTGCTAGGCAGAATGAGCAGTTCTTC.

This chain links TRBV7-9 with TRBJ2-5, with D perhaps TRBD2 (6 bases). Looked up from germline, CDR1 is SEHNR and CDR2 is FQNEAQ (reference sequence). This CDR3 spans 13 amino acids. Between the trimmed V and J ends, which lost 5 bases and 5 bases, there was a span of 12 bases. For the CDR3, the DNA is TGTGCCAGCAGCCTAGGACTACTGGAGACCCAGTACTTC. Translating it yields CASSLGLLETQYF.

As DNA, the CDR3 is TGTGCCACCGCGATGGGACCCACCTACGAGCAGTACTTC. As protein: CATAMGPTYEQYF. V gene TRBV15 combines with J gene TRBJ2-7; D may match TRBD1 or TRBD2 (5 bases each). This CDR3 is built from 13 residues. The V and J ends lost 8 bases and 2 bases respectively, with 13 bases between them. Germline-derived CDR1 and CDR2 are LNHNV and YYDKDF (reference sequence).

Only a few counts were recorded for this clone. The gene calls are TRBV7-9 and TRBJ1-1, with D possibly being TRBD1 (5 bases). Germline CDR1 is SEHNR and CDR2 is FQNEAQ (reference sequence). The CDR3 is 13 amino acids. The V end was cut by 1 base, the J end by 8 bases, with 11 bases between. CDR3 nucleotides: TGTGCCAGCAGCTTAGTAGGGCAGGGCGAAGCTTTCTTT. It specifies CASSLVGQGEAFF.

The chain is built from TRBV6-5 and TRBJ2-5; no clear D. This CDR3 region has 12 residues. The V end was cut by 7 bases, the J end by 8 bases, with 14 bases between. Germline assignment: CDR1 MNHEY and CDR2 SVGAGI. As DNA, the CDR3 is TGTGCCAGCAAAACAGAGACGAACACCCAGTACTTC. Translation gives CASKTETNTQYF.

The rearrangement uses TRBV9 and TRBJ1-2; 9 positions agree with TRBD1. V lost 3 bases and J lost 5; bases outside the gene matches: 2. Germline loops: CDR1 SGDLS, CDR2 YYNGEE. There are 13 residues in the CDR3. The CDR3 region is CASSDGQGYGYTF. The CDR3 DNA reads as TGTGCCAGCAGCGACGGACAGGGGTATGGCTACACCTTC.

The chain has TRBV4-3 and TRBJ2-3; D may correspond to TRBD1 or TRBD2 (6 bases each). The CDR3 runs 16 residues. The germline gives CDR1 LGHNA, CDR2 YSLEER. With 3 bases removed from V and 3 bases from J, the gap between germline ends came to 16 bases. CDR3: CASSQEIGGLTDTQYF. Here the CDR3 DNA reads TGCGCCAGCAGCCAGGAAATCGGGGGCCTAACAGATACGCAGTATTTT.

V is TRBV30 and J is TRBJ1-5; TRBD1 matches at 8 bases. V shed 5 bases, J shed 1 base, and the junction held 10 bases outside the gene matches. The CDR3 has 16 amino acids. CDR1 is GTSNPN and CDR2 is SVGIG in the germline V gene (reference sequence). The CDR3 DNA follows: TGTGCCTGGGGGGGTTCCGGGACAGGAAGCAATCAGCCCCAGCATTTT. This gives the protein CAWGGSGTGSNQPQHF.

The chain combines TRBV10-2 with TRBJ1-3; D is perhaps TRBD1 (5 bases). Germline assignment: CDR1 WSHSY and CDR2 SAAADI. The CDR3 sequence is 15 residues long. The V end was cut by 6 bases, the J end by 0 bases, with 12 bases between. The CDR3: CASSFTGSSGNTIYF. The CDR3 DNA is TGCGCCAGCAGCTTCACAGGATCCTCTGGAAACACCATATATTTT.

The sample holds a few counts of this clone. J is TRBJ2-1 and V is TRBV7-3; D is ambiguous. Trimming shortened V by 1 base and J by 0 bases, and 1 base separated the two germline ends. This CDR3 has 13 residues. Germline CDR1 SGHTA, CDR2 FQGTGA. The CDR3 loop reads CASSLSSYNEQFF. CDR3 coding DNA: TGTGCCAGCAGCTTAAGCTCCTACAATGAGCAGTTCTTC.

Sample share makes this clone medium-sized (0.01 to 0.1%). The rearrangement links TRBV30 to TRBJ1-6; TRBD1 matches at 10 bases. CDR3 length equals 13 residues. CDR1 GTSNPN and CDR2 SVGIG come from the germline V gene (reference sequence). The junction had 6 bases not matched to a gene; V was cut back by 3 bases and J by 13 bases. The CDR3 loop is CAWRGQGMGPLHF. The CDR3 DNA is TGTGCCTGGAGGGGACAGGGGATGGGGCCCCTCCACTTT.

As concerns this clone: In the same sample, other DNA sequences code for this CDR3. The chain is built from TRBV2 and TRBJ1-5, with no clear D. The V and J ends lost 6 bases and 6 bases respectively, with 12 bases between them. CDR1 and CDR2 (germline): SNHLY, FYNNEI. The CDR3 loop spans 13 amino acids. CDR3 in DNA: TGTGCCAGCAGCTTAAGGGCGGCTCAGCCCCAGCATTTT. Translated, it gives CASSLRAAQPQHF.

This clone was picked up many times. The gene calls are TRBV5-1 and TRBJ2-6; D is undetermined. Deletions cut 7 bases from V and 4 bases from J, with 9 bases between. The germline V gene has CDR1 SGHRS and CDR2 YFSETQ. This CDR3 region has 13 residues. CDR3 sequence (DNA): TGCGCCAGCCTAGAGGCAGGGGCCAACGTCCTGACTTTC. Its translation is CASLEAGANVLTF.

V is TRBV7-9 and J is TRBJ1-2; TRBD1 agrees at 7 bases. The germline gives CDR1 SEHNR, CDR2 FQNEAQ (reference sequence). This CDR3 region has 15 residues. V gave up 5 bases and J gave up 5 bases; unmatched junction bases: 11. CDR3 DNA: TGTGCCAGCAGCCCACCAGGGACAGAGTTTTATGGCTACACCTTC. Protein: CASSPPGTEFYGYTF.

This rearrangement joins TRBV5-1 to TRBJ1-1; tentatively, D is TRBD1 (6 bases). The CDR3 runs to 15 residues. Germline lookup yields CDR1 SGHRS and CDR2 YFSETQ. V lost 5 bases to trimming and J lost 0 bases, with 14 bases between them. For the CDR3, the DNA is TGCGCCAGCAGTCAGGGGATCCTTATGAACACTGAAGCTTTCTTT. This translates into CASSQGILMNTEAFF.

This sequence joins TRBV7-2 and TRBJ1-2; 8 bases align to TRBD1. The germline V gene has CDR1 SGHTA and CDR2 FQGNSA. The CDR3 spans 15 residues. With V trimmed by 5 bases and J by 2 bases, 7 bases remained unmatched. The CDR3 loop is CASSPGQGRNYGYTF. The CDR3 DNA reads TGTGCCAGCAGCCCTGGACAGGGCCGGAACTATGGCTACACCTTC.

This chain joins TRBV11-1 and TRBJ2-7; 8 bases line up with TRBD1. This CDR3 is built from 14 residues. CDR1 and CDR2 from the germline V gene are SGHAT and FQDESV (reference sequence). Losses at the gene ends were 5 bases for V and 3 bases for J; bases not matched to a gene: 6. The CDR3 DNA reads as TGTGCCAGCAGCCTTGGGGGGACAGGCTACGAGCAGTACTTC. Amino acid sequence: CASSLGGTGYEQYF.

CDR3 residues: CASRRAAENEKLFF. CDR3 DNA: TGTGCCAGCAGACGGGCTGCTGAGAATGAAAAACTGTTTTTT. This chain uses TRBV6-5 with TRBJ1-4; D is unresolved. Germline CDR1 and CDR2: MNHEY and SVGAGI. Trimming took off 6 bases at V and 5 bases at J, with 13 bases between the two ends. CDR3 size: 14 residues.

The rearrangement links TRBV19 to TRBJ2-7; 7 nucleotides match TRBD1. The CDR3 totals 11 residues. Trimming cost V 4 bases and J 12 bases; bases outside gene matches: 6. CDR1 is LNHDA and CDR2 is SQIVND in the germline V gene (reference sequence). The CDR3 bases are TGTGCCAGTAGTACCACAGGGGACCTGTACTTC. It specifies CASSTTGDLYF.

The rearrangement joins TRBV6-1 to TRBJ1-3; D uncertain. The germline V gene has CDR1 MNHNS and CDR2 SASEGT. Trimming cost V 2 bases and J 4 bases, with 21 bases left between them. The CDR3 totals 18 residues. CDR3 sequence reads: CASSETGRAGTGGNTIYF. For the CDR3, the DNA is TGTGCCAGCAGTGAAACCGGGAGGGCCGGCACCGGCGGAAACACCATATATTTT.

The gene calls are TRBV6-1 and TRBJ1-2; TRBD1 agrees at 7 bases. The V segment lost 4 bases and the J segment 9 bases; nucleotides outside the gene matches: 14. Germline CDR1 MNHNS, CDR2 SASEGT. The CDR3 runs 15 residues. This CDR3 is CASSGGTDPLLSYTF. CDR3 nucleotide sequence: TGTGCCAGCAGTGGGGGGACAGACCCACTTTTGAGCTACACCTTC.

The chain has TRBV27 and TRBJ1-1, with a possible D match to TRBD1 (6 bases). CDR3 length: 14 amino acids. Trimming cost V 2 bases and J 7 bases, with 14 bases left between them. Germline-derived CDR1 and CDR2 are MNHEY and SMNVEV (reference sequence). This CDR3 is CASSLAGAWGEAFF. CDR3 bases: TGTGCCAGCAGTTTAGCAGGGGCGTGGGGTGAAGCTTTCTTT.

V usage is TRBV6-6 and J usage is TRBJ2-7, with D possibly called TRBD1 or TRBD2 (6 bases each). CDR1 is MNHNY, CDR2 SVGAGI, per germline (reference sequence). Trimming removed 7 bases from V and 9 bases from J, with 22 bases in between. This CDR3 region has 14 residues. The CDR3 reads CASTLTGGGRGQYF. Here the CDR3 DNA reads TGTGCCAGCACTCTGACAGGAGGTGGGCGGGGGCAGTACTTC.

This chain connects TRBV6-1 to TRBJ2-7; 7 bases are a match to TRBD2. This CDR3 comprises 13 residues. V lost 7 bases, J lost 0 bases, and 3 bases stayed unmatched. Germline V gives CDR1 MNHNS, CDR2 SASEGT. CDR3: CASKSGGSYEQYF. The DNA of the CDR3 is TGTGCCAGCAAGTCGGGGGGCTCCTACGAGCAGTACTTC.

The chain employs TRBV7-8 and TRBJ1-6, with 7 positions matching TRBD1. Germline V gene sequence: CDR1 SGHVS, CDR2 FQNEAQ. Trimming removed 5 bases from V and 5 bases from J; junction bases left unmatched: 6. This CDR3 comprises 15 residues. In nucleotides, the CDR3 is TGTGCCAGCAGCCCCATGGACAGGAATAATTCACCCCTCCACTTT. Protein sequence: CASSPMDRNNSPLHF.

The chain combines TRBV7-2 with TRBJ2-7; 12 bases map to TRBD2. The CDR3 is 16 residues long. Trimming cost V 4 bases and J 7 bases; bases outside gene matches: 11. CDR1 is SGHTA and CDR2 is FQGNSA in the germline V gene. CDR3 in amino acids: CASSSPLTTSGGEQYF. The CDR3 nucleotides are TGTGCCAGCAGCTCCCCCCTCACGACTAGCGGGGGTGAGCAGTACTTC.

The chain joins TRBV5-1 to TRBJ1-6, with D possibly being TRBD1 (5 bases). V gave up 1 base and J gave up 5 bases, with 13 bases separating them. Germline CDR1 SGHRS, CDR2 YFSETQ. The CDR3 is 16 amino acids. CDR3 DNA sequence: TGCGCCAGCAGCTTGACGTCCGGGGGAGATAATTCACCCCTCCACTTT. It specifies CASSLTSGGDNSPLHF. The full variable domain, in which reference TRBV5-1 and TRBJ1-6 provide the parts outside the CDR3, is KAGVTQTPRYLIKTRGQQVTLSCSPISGHRSVSWYQQTPGQGLQFLFEYFSETQRNKGNFPGRFSGRQFSNSRSEMNVSTLELGDSALYLCASSLTSGGDNSPLHFGNGTRLTVT.

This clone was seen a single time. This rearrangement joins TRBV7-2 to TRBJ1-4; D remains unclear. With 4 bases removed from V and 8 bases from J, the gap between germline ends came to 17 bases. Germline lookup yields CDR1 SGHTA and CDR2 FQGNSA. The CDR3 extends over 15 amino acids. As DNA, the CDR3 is TGTGCCAGCAGCTCCAGTCCACGGCTTCCGGAAAAACTGTTTTTT. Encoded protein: CASSSSPRLPEKLFF.

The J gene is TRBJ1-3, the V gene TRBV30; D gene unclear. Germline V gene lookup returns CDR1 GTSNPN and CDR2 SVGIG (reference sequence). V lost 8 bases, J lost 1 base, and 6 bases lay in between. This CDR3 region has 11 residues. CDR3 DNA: TGTGCCCGAAATTCTGGAAACACCATATATTTT. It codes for CARNSGNTIYF.